This T cell receptor (beta chain) derives from a study of blood T cell repertoires in COVID-19. Study as a whole: Samples came from the United States, Italy and Spain, spanning acute and convalescent COVID-19.

Per the authors' pipeline: Amplification with reference gene primers provided the estimates of nucleated cell counts. The assay was immunoSEQ multiplex PCR, and TCRdb's table has in-frame clones only and misses some. The V and J calls and clone size were taken over from that table, and D and trimming were inferred from the DNA. The sample shows approximately 13,000 clones, around 90% of them seen only once. Germline V CDR1 and CDR2: SGHRS, YFSETQ. This CDR3 spans 16 amino acids. Germline trimming cut 0 bases from V and 4 bases from J; bases unmatched to any gene: 5. The chain has TRBV5-1 and TRBJ2-5; 11 positions agree with TRBD1. The sample was peripheral blood. The sequence was obtained from a human donor with active COVID-19. The donor label of this sample is uncertain. The CDR3 spells CASSLGGQGVVETQYF. In DNA form, the CDR3 reads TGCGCCAGCAGCTTGGGGGGACAGGGGGTCGTAGAGACCCAGTACTTC. Filled out from reference TRBV5-1 and TRBJ2-5, the complete variable domain reads KAGVTQTPRYLIKTRGQQVTLSCSPISGHRSVSWYQQTPGQGLQFLFEYFSETQRNKGNFPGRFSGRQFSNSRSEMNVSTLELGDSALYLCASSLGGQGVVETQYFGPGTRLLVL.